A selection of T cell receptor beta chains follows, all from one sample in a study of blood T cells in healthy people across ages. TCRdb called the 5' RACE reads again in MiXCR, with one record for every CDR3 protein. The sample carries roughly 1,800,000 distinct CDR3 sequences, roughly 49% recorded once. The sample was blood. The receptors derive from a woman in her forties in good health. CDR3s include the opening cysteine and the closing phenylalanine or tryptophan. A D gene is named only where the DNA matches it firmly. Clone size is shown for a subset of rows, as once, few, many or a class of expanded clone.

v_call	clone_size	d_call	j_call	cdr3_nt	cdr3_aa
TRBV7-9	-	TRBD1	TRBJ2-5	TGTGCCAGCAGCTCCACAGGGGGGCAGACCCAGTACTTC	CASSSTGGQTQYF
TRBV10-1	-	-	TRBJ2-1	TGCGCCAGCAGTGTTGTGGACGGCCGGGGCAATGAGCAGTTCTTC	CASSVVDGRGNEQFF
TRBV7-2	-	-	TRBJ2-1	TGTGCCAGCAGCCCAGAAGGTCGGAATGAGCAGTTCTTC	CASSPEGRNEQFF
TRBV29-1	-	-	TRBJ2-7	TGCAGCGTTGAACACGGACAACGCGAGCAGTACTTC	CSVEHGQREQYF
TRBV29-1	-	-	TRBJ1-2	TGCAGCGTTGGAGACTTTAACTATGGCTACACCTTC	CSVGDFNYGYTF
TRBV4-2	-	TRBD2	TRBJ2-2	TGTGCCAGCAGCCGAGAAGCTAGCGGGGGTGCCGGGGAGCTGTTTTTT	CASSREASGGAGELFF
TRBV7-2	-	-	TRBJ2-3	TGTGCCAGCAGCTCATTCGCCGATACGCAGTATTTT	CASSSFADTQYF
TRBV4-3	-	-	TRBJ2-7	TGCGCCAGATGGGACTCTCTCCAATGTGAGCAGTACTTC	CARWDSLQCEQYF
TRBV10-3	few	TRBD2	TRBJ2-1	TGTGCCATCAGTGGGGACGGGGGGGCCGTCGGCCCCTACAATGAGCAGTTCTTC	CAISGDGGAVGPYNEQFF
TRBV6-2/TRBV6-3	-	TRBD2	TRBJ2-7	TGTGCCAGCAGTTACGGATCCCTTCTGGCTAGCGGGCGCACCTACGAGCAGTACTTC	CASSYGSLLASGRTYEQYF
TRBV5-1	-	-	TRBJ2-3	TGCGCCAGCAGTCGAGACCTGGGCCCGCAGTATTTT	CASSRDLGPQYF
TRBV5-1	few	-	TRBJ1-1	TGCGCCAGCAGCTCCTTCGACAGCGAAGTCACTGAAGCTTTCTTT	CASSSFDSEVTEAFF
TRBV20-1	-	-	TRBJ1-2	TGCAGTGCCCAACGAGGCGATGGCTACACCTTC	CSAQRGDGYTF
TRBV7-2	-	-	TRBJ2-5	TGTGCCAGCAGCTCCAGTTTCGGTAGCATCGAGACCCAGTACTTC	CASSSSFGSIETQYF
TRBV20-1	-	-	TRBJ2-7	TGCAGTGCTAGACCCGGGGTGGGGGGATCCTACGAGCAGTACTTC	CSARPGVGGSYEQYF